Listed here are 9 T cell receptor beta chains from one sample, sequenced in a study of lymphopenia after photon versus proton radiotherapy. Method: immunoSEQ multiplex PCR; TCRdb's copy keeps in-frame clones and lacks some. The data show thousands of clones, with around 89% seen just once and roughly 25% held by the top ten. The source was peripheral blood, collected from a patient treated with photon-based radiotherapy. The receptors originated from a man at least 80 years old with cholangiocarcinoma.

This sequence joins TRBV7-2 and TRBJ1-5; 9 nucleotides agree with TRBD1. With 1 base clipped from V and 5 bases from J, the junction kept 3 bases outside the gene matches. The CDR3 runs 15 residues. Germline V gene lookup returns CDR1 SGHTA and CDR2 FQGNSA. This CDR3 is CASSLGGQGYQPQHF. The CDR3 DNA follows: TGTGCCAGCAGCTTAGGGGGACAGGGTTATCAGCCCCAGCATTTT. Full variable domain (missing parts from reference TRBV7-2 and TRBJ1-5): GAGVSQSPSNKVTEKGKDVELRCDPISGHTALYWYRQSLGQGLEFLIYFQGNSAPDKSGLPSDRFSAERTGGSVSTLTIQRTQQEDSAVYLCASSLGGQGYQPQHFGDGTRLSIL.

This clone has a handful of counts. The chain joins TRBV2 to TRBJ1-1; TRBD1 matches 10 bases. The V gene's germline CDR1 is SNHLY and CDR2 FYNNEI. V lost 6 bases and J lost 0; bases outside the gene matches: 10. The CDR3 is 17 residues long. The CDR3 protein is CASSGDRGKTMNTEAFF. CDR3 nucleotides: TGTGCCAGCAGCGGGGACAGGGGAAAAACTATGAACACTGAAGCTTTCTTT.

This clone was seen only once. The chain employs TRBV5-1 and TRBJ2-7; D remains ambiguous. Trimming cost V 0 bases and J 2 bases, with 6 bases left between them. The CDR3 contains 13 residues. Germline CDR1 reads SGHRS; CDR2 reads YFSETQ. Written as DNA, the CDR3 is TGCGCCAGCAGCTTGGAAAGGGCCTACGAGCAGTACTTC. Translating it yields CASSLERAYEQYF.

The chain links TRBV19 to TRBJ2-7, with 8 bases matching TRBD1. The CDR3 extends over 13 amino acids. V was clipped by 5 bases and J by 1 base; unmatched bases: 1. The germline V gene has CDR1 LNHDA and CDR2 SQIVND (reference sequence). The CDR3 DNA is TGTGCCAGTAGTCACAGGGGGTCCTACGAGCAGTACTTC. Protein: CASSHRGSYEQYF.

The V and J genes are TRBV28 and TRBJ1-1; TRBD1 might be the D (5 bases). Trimming cost V 9 bases and J 0 bases, with 14 bases left between them. CDR3 length: 14 residues. The germline gives CDR1 MDHEN, CDR2 SYDVKM. CDR3 sequence reads: CASNGGTVNTEAFF. The CDR3 nucleotides read TGTGCCAGTAACGGGGGTACGGTGAACACTGAAGCTTTCTTT.

This chain uses TRBV6-6 with TRBJ2-4; D unclear. The CDR3 is 15 residues long. V lost 7 bases, J lost 5 bases, and 18 bases lay in between. Per the germline V gene, CDR1 is MNHNY and CDR2 is SVGAGI (reference sequence). The CDR3 sequence is CASTPPGSDQNIQYF. CDR3 DNA sequence: TGTGCCAGCACCCCACCTGGGTCGGATCAAAACATTCAGTACTTC.

The rearrangement links TRBV19 to TRBJ2-3; possible D gene TRBD1, 6 bases. V dropped 6 bases and J dropped 1 base, with 11 bases sitting between them. Per germline, CDR1 LNHDA and CDR2 SQIVND (reference sequence). The CDR3 runs to 14 residues. This CDR3 is CASRGTFRTDTQYF. CDR3 DNA: TGTGCCAGTAGGGGGACATTCCGCACAGATACGCAGTATTTT.

The chain has TRBV2 and TRBJ1-1; TRBD1 might be the D (5 bases). This CDR3 is 14 amino acids long. Trimming cost V 7 bases and J 1 base, with 13 bases left between them. Germline V gene sequence: CDR1 SNHLY, CDR2 FYNNEI. The CDR3 DNA follows: TGTGCCAGCAAAAAGGCCCAGGGGAACACTGAAGCTTTCTTT. As protein: CASKKAQGNTEAFF.

The chain combines TRBV10-3 with TRBJ2-1; 9 bases are shared with TRBD1. Germline CDR1 reads ENHRY; CDR2 reads SYGVKD. This CDR3 is 14 amino acids long. The V and J ends lost 7 bases and 7 bases, in that order; junction bases with no gene match: 8. Here the CDR3 DNA reads TGTGCCATCACCGGGACAGGGATGGGTAATGAGCAGTTCTTC. Its translation: CAITGTGMGNEQFF.